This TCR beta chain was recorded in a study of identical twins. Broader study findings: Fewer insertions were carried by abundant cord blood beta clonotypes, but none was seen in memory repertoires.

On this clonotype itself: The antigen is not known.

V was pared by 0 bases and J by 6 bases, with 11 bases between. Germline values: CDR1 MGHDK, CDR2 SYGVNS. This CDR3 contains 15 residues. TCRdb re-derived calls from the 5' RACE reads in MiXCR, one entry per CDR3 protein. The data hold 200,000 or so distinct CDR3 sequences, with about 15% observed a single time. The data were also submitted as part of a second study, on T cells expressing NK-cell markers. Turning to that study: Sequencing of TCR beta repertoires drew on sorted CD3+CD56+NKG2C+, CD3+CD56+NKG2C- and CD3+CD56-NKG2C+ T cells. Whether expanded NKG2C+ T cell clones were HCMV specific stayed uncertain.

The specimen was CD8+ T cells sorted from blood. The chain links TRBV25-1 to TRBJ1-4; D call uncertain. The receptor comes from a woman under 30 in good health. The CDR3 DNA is TGTGCCAGCAGTGAATATAACAGTATGTATGAAAAACTGTTTTTT. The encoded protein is CASSEYNSMYEKLFF.